In its sample, the clone carrying this T cell receptor beta chain was seen many times. The antigen is not known. The TCR beta CDR3 regions underwent amplification using RNA transcripts as the source. First-round RT-PCR targeting the TCR CDR3 was performed with the HTBI primer set. MiXCR, run by TCRdb on the multiplex PCR reads, gives a single entry per CDR3 protein. The sample lists roughly 380,000 distinct CDR3 sequences, 11% to 15% occurring once. These data belong to a study of T cells in Graves' hyperthyroidism and ophthalmopathy. Germline assignment: CDR1 MNHEY and CDR2 SMNVEV (reference sequence). V was clipped by 1 base and J by 4 bases; unmatched bases: 3. The CDR3 spans 14 residues. Stability of Graves' hyperthyroidism was defined as absent ophthalmopathy progression within 18 months. For the diagnoses, clinical symptoms, serum thyroxine and TRAb, thyroid ultrasound and orbital computed tomography were used.

Study results and limitations: Most thyroid clonotypes expanded above 0.001 were also detected in blood.

The origin of this receptor is a woman aged 60 to 75 with Graves' hyperthyroidism. Input material: blood. The chain recombines TRBV27 with TRBJ2-7; the match to TRBD2 covers 8 bases. This CDR3 is CASSLLAGTYEQYF. CDR3 in DNA: TGTGCCAGCAGTTTATTAGCGGGGACTTACGAGCAGTACTTC.